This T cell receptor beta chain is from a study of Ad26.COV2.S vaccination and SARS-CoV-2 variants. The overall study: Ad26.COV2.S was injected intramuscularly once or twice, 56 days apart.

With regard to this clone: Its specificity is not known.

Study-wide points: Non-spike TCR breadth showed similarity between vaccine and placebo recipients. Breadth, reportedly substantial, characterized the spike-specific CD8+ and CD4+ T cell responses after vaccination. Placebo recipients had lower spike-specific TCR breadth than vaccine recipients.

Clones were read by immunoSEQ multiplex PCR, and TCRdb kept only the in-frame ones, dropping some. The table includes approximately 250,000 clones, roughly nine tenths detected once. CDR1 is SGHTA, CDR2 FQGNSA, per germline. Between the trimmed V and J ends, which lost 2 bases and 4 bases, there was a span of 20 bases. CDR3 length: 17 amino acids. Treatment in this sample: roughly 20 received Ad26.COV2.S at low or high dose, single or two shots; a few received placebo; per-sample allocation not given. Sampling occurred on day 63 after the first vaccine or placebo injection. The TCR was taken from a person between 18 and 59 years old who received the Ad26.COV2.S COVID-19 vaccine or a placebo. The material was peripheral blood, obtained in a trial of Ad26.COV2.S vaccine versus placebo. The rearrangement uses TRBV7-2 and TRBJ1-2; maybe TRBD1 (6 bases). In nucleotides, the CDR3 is TGTGCCAGCAGCTTACGGATTGCAGGGGACCCCCCCTATGGCTACACCTTC. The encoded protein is CASSLRIAGDPPYGYTF.